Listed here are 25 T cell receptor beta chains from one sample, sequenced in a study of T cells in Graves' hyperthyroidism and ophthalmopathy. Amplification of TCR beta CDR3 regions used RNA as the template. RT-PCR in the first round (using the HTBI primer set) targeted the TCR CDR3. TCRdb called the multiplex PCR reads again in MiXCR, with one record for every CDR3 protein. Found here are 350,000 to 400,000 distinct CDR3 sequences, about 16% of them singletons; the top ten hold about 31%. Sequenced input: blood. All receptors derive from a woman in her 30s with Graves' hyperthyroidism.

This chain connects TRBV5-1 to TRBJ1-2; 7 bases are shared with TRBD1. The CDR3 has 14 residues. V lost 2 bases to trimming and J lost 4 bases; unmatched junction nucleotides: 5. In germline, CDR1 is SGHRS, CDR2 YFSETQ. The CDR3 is CASSFDRVAYGYTF. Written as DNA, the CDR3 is TGCGCCAGCAGCTTTGACAGGGTTGCCTATGGCTACACCTTC.

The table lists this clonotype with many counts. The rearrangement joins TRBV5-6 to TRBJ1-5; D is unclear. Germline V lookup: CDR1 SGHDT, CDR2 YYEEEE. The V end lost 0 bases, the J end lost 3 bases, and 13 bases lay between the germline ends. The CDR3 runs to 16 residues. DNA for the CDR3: TGTGCCAGCAGCTTGGGGTCTAGCTTCGTCAATCAGCCCCAGCATTTT. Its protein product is CASSLGSSFVNQPQHF.

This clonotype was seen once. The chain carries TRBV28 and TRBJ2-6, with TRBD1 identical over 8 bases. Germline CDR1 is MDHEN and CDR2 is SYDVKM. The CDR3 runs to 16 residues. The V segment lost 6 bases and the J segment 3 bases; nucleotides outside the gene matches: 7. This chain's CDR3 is CASRAGGFVGANVLTF. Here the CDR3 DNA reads TGTGCCAGCAGAGCAGGGGGCTTTGTTGGGGCCAACGTCCTGACTTTC.

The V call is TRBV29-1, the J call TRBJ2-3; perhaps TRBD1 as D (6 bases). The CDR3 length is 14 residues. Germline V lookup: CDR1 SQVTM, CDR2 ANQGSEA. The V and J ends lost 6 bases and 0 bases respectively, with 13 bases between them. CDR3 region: CSVQGQPSTDTQYF. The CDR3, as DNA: TGCAGCGTCCAGGGGCAGCCTAGCACAGATACGCAGTATTTT.

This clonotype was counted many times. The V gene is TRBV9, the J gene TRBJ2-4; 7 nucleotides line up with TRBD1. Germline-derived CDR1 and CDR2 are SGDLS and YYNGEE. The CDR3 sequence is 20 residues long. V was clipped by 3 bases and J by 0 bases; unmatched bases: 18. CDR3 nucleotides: TGTGCCAGCAGCGCTGAAACCGGGACAGCAAGTAACCTAGCCAAAAACATTCAGTACTTC. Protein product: CASSAETGTASNLAKNIQYF.

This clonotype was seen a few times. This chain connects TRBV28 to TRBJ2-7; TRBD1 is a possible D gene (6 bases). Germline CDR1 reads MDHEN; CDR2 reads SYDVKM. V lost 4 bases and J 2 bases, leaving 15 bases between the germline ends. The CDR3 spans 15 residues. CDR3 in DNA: TGTGCCAGCAGTTCCCCAGCCTCAGGGGCCTACGAGCAGTACTTC. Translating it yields CASSSPASGAYEQYF.

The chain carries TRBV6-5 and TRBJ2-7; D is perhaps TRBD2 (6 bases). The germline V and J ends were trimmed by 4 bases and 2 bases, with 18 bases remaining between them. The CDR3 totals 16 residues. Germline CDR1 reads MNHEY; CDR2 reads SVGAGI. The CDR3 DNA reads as TGTGCCAGCAGTTCGCCAGGGAGGCGGCAGGCCTACGAGCAGTACTTC. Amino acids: CASSSPGRRQAYEQYF.

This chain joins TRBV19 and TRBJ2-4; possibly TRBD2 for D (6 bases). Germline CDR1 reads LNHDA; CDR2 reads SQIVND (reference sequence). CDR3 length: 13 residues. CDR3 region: CATREKPMDIQYF. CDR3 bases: TGTGCTACCCGGGAGAAACCAATGGACATTCAGTACTTC.

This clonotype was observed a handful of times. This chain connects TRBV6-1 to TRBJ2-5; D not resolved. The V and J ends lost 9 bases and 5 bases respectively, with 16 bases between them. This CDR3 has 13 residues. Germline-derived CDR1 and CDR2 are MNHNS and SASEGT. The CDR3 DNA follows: TGTGCCAGTAAAGAAACAGCAGTGGAGACCCAGTACTTC. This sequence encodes CASKETAVETQYF.

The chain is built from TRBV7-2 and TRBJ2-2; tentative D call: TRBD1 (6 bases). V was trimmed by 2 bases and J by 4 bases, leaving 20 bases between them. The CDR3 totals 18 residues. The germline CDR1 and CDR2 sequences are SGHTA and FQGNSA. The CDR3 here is CASSLRTAKGYLTGELFF. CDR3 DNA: TGTGCCAGCAGCTTAAGGACAGCGAAGGGATACCTCACCGGGGAGCTGTTTTTT.

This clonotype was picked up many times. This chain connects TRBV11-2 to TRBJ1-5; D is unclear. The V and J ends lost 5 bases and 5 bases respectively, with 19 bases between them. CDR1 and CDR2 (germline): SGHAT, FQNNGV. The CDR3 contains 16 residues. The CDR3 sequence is CASSEGPDPVYQPQHF. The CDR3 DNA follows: TGTGCCAGCAGCGAGGGCCCAGACCCCGTCTATCAGCCCCAGCATTTT. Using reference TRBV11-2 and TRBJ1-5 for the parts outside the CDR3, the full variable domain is EAGVAQSPRYKIIEKRQSVAFWCNPISGHATLYWYQQILGQGPKLLIQFQNNGVVDDSQLPKDRFSAERLKGVDSTLKIQPAKLEDSAVYLCASSEGPDPVYQPQHFGDGTRLSIL.

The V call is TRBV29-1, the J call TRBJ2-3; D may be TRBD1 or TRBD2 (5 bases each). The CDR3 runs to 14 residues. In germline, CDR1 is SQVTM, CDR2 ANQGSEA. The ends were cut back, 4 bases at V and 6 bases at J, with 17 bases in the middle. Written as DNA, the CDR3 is TGCAGCGTTGCGCCGGGACCCACAGAGGATACGCAGTATTTT. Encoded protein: CSVAPGPTEDTQYF.

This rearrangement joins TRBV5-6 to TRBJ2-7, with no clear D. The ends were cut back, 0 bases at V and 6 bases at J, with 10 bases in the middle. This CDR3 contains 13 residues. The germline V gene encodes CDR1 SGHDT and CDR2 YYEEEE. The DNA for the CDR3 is TGTGCCAGCAGCTTGGCTCGTTGGCGCGAGCAGTACTTC. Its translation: CASSLARWREQYF.

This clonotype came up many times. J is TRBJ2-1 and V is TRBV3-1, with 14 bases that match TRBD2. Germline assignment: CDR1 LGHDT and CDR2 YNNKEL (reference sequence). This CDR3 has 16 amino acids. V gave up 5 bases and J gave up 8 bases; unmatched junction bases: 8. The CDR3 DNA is TGTGCCAGCAGCGGAACCGGGACTAGCGGGAGCGATGAGCAGTTCTTC. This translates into CASSGTGTSGSDEQFF.

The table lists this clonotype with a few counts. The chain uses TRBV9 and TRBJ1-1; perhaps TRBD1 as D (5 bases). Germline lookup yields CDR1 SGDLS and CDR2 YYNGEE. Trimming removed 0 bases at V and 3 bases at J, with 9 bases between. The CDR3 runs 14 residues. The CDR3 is CASSVGGGDTEAFF. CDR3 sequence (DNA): TGTGCCAGCAGCGTAGGGGGAGGGGACACTGAAGCTTTCTTT.

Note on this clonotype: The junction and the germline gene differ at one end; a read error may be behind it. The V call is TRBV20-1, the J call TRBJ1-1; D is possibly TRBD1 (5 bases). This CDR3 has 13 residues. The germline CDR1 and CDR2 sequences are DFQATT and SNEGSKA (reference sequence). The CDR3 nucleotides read TGCAGTGCAATAGCCGGGACGCGCACTGAAGCTCTCTTT. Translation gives CSAIAGTRTEALF.

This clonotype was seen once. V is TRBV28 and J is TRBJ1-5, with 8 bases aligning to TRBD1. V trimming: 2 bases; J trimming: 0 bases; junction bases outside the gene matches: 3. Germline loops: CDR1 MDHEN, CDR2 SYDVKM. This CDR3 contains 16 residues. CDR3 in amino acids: CASSLIGTGSNQPQHF. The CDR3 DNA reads TGTGCCAGCAGTTTAATCGGGACAGGTAGCAATCAGCCCCAGCATTTT.

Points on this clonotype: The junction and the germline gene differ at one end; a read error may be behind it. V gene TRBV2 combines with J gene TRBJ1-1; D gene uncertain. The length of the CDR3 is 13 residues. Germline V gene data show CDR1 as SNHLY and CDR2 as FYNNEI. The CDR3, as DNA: TGTGCCAGCAGTGAAGGACGAAACACTGAAGCTCTCTTT. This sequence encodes CASSEGRNTEALF.

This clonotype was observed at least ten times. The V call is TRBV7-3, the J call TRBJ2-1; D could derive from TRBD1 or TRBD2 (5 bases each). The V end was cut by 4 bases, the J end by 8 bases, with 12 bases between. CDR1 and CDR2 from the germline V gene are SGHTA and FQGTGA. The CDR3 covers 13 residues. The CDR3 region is CASSSGRADEQFF. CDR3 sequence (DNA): TGTGCCAGCAGCTCGGGGCGGGCGGATGAGCAGTTCTTC.

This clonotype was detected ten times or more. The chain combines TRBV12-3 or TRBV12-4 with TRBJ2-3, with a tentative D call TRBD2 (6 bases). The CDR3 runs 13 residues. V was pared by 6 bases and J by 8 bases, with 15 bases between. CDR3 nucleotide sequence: TGTGCCAGCAGGTTGACTAGTCCACCTACGCAGTATTTT. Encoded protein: CASRLTSPPTQYF.

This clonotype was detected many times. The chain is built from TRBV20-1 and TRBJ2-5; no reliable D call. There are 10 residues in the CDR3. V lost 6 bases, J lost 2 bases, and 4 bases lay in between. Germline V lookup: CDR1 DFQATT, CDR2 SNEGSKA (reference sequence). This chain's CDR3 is CSALQETQYF. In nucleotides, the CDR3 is TGCAGTGCCCTACAAGAGACCCAGTACTTC.

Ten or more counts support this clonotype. CDR3: CASSVEAGGVYEQYF. In nucleotides, the CDR3 is TGTGCCAGCAGCGTAGAGGCGGGAGGGGTCTACGAGCAGTACTTC. This rearrangement joins TRBV9 to TRBJ2-7, with 9 bases lining up with TRBD2. CDR1 and CDR2 (germline): SGDLS, YYNGEE. V lost 0 bases to trimming and J lost 3 bases; unmatched junction nucleotides: 4. The CDR3 extends over 15 amino acids.

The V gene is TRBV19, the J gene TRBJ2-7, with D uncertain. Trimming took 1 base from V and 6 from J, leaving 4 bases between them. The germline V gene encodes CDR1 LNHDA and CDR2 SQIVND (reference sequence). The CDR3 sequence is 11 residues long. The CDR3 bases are TGTGCCAGTAGTATAGGGAGCGAGCAGTACTTC. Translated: CASSIGSEQYF. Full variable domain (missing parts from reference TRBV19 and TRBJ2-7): DGGITQSPKYLFRKEGQNVTLSCEQNLNHDAMYWYRQDPGQGLRLIYYSQIVNDFQKGDIAEGYSVSREKKESFPLTVTSAQKNPTAFYLCASSIGSEQYFGPGTRLTVT.

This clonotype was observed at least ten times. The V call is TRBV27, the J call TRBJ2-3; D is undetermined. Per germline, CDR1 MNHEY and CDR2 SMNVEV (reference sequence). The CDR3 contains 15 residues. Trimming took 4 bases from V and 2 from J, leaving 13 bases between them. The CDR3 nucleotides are TGTGCCAGCAGTTCCTACCAGGCAGCCACAGATACGCAGTATTTT. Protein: CASSSYQAATDTQYF.

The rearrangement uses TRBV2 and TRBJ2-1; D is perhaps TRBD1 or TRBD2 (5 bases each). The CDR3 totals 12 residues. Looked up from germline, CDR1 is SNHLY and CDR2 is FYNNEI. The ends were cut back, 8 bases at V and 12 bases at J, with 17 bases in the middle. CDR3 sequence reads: CASRPGSRTQFF. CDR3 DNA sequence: TGTGCCAGCCGCCCAGGGAGCAGGACGCAGTTCTTC.